Below are 10 T cell receptor beta chains sequenced from a single sample in a study of cytomegalovirus exposure and HLA in healthy donors (dated by TCRdb to about 2017). The library was built by means of the immunoSEQ multiplex PCR assay. The multiplex PCR relied on a mix of 60 forward primers for TCR Vbeta segments and 13 reverse primers for TCR Jbeta segments. Here the immuneACCESS table is served through TCRdb, limited to in-frame sequences with V and J called. Missing clones are a known gap in these copies; in checked studies unresolved V genes cover under half, and the rest lacks a known reason. For this sample the table gives some 170,000 clones, of which approximately 80% were detected only once. The ten largest clones take up roughly 3% of the sample. The material sequenced was PBMCs. The source of these receptors is a female donor in good health and CMV-seronegative.

CDR3 in DNA: TGTGCCAGCAGGTCCGACAGGGACACTGAAGCTTTCTTT. This gives the protein CASRSDRDTEAFF. The chain employs TRBV5-4 and TRBJ1-1; 7 bases are shared with TRBD1. Germline loops: CDR1 SGHNT, CDR2 YYREEE (reference sequence). V was pared by 5 bases and J by 3 bases, with 4 bases of the junction left unmatched. This CDR3 region has 13 residues.

The gene calls are TRBV15 and TRBJ2-1; D is undetermined. The V end lost 5 bases, the J end lost 7 bases, and 9 bases lay between the germline ends. Per the germline V gene, CDR1 is LNHNV and CDR2 is YYDKDF (reference sequence). The CDR3 length is 12 residues. Here the CDR3 reads CATSEKWNEQFF. The CDR3 nucleotides read TGTGCCACCAGCGAGAAGTGGAATGAGCAGTTCTTC.

This sequence joins TRBV15 and TRBJ2-1, with TRBD2 identical over 15 bases. V lost 4 bases, J lost 1 base, and 11 bases stayed unmatched. The V gene's germline CDR1 is LNHNV and CDR2 YYDKDF (reference sequence). There are 20 residues in the CDR3. CDR3 in amino acids: CATSTHGTSGRPKSYNEQFF. CDR3 in DNA: TGTGCCACCAGCACCCATGGGACTAGCGGGAGGCCTAAATCCTACAATGAGCAGTTCTTC.

This clone showed up just a few times. This chain links TRBV9 with TRBJ2-5, with D uncertain. CDR1 and CDR2 (germline): SGDLS, YYNGEE. The CDR3 is 13 amino acids. The germline V and J ends were trimmed by 4 bases and 1 base, with 8 bases remaining between them. CDR3 in DNA: TGTGCCAGCAGCTCCGGTCCCCAAGAGACCCAGTACTTC. The encoded protein is CASSSGPQETQYF.

The chain has TRBV6-1 and TRBJ1-4, with 7 positions matching TRBD1. After removal of 2 bases from V and 4 bases from J, the junction contained 7 bases not matched to a gene. Germline V lookup: CDR1 MNHNS, CDR2 SASEGT. This CDR3 region has 16 residues. The DNA for the CDR3 is TGTGCCAGCAGTGAACTCGGGACAGCTGGTAATGAAAAACTGTTTTTT. Translation: CASSELGTAGNEKLFF.

This chain joins TRBV19 and TRBJ1-1, with TRBD1 matching 7 bases. The germline V gene has CDR1 LNHDA and CDR2 SQIVND (reference sequence). Germline trimming cut 3 bases from V and 10 bases from J; bases unmatched to any gene: 5. CDR3 length: 12 amino acids. The chain's CDR3 is CASSIGGQRAFF. The CDR3 nucleotides read TGTGCCAGTAGTATTGGGGGACAGAGAGCTTTCTTT.

Only one count was recorded for this clone. This sample includes further DNA sequences coding for the same CDR3. The rearrangement links TRBV5-1 to TRBJ2-3, with TRBD2 identical over 10 bases. V lost 4 bases, J lost 2 bases, and 7 bases stayed unmatched. Germline CDR1 is SGHRS and CDR2 is YFSETQ. The CDR3 is 16 amino acids. CDR3 region: CASSPGTSEYTDTQYF. The CDR3 coding sequence is TGCGCCAGCAGCCCCGGGACTAGCGAGTACACAGATACGCAGTATTTT.

The chain carries TRBV2 and TRBJ1-6; 7 positions agree with TRBD1. This CDR3 has 22 amino acids. V shed 4 bases, J shed 4 bases, and the junction held 25 bases outside the gene matches. Germline V CDR1 and CDR2: SNHLY, FYNNEI. The CDR3 sequence is CASSVSDGGTGAGSDYNSPLHF. The CDR3 DNA sequence: TGTGCCAGCAGTGTCTCGGATGGGGGCACAGGGGCGGGCAGTGATTATAATTCACCCCTCCACTTT. The variable domain in full, completed from reference TRBV2 and TRBJ1-6, reads EPEVTQTPSHQVTQMGQEVILRCVPISNHLYFYWYRQILGQKVEFLVSFYNNEISEKSEIFDDQFSVERPDGSNFTLKIRSTKLEDSAMYFCASSVSDGGTGAGSDYNSPLHFGNGTRLTVT.

The chain joins TRBV19 to TRBJ2-2; 10 bases line up with TRBD2. Germline V gene lookup returns CDR1 LNHDA and CDR2 SQIVND (reference sequence). CDR3 size: 13 residues. J was trimmed by 4 bases and V by 9 bases; bases with no gene match: 2. The CDR3 sequence: CASRLAGTGELFF. DNA for the CDR3: TGTGCCAGCCGACTAGCGGGCACCGGGGAGCTGTTTTTT.

V usage is TRBV6-1 and J usage is TRBJ1-1, with 9 bases fitting TRBD1. CDR1 and CDR2 from the germline V gene are MNHNS and SASEGT. V lost 3 bases to trimming and J lost 10 bases; unmatched junction nucleotides: 9. This CDR3 is built from 14 residues. CDR3 loop: CASSEGGQGSRAFF. The CDR3 DNA follows: TGTGCCAGCAGTGAGGGGGGACAGGGATCTAGAGCTTTCTTT.